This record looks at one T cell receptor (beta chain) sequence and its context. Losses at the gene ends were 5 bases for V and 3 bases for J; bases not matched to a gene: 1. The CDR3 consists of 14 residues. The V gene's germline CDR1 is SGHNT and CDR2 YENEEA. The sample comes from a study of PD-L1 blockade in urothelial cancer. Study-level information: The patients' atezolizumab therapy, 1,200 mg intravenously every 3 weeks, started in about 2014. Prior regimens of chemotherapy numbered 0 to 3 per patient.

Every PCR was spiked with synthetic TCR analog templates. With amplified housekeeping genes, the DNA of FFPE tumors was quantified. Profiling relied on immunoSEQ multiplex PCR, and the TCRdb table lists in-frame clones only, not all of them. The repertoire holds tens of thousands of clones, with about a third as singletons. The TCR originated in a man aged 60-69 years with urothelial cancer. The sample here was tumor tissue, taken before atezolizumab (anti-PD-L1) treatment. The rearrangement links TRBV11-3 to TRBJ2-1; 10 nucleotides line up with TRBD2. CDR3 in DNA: TGTGCCAGCAGCGAGCGGGGGGGCTACAATGAGCAGTTCTTC. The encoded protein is CASSERGGYNEQFF.